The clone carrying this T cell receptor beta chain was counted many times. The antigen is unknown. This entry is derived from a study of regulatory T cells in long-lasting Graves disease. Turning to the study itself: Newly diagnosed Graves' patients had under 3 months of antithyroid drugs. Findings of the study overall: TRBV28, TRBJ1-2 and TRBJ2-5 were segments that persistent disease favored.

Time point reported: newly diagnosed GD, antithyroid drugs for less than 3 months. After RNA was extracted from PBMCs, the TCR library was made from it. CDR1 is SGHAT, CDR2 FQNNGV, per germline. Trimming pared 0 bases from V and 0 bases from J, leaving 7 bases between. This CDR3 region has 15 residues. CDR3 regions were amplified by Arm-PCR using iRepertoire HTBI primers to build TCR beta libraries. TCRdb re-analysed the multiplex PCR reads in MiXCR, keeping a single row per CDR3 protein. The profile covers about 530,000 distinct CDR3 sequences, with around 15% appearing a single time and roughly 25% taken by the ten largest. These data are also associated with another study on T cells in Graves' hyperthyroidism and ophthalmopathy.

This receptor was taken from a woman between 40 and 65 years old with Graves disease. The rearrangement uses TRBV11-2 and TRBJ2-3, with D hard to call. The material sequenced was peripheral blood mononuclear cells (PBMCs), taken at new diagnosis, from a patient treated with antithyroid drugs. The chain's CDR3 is CASSLESSSTDTQYF. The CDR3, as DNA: TGTGCCAGCAGCTTAGAGAGTTCTAGCACAGATACGCAGTATTTT.